The 8 T cell receptor beta chains below were found in one sample sequenced in a study of beta chain features in type 1 diabetes (dated by TCRdb to 2016 to 2018). Receptors were amplified or captured by the immunoSEQ multiplex PCR assay. The High Capacity cDNA Reverse Transcription Kit was used to reverse transcribe all of the isolated RNA, meaning that expressed TCRB transcripts were what got sequenced. TCRdb obtained this table from immuneACCESS and retained in-frame rearrangements with V and J assigned. These tables miss some clones; where compared with another copy, unresolved V genes account for less than half of the shortfall, and the remainder is unexplained. The sample yields about 930,000 clones; 15% to 20% were counted once. 0.02% to 0.025% of the sample rests with the top ten. Material for sequencing was naive CD4+ T cells from blood. Per the publication, the cell subset or site label means: true naive CD4+ T cells. These receptors all come from a woman between 18 and 29 years old in good health.

The rearrangement links TRBV11-3 to TRBJ2-5, with D hard to call. Germline CDR1 SGHNT, CDR2 YENEEA. The CDR3 runs to 13 residues. Trimming removed 5 bases at V and 5 bases at J, with 12 bases between. The CDR3 DNA reads TGTGCCAGCAGCCTCGCTAGTGCGGAGACCCAGTACTTC. This gives the protein CASSLASAETQYF.

This clone was seen only a few times. The rearrangement uses TRBV5-6 and TRBJ2-1; 7 nucleotides agree with TRBD1. Germline V gene sequence: CDR1 SGHDT, CDR2 YYEEEE. Losses at the gene ends were 5 bases for V and 0 bases for J; bases not matched to a gene: 8. The CDR3 extends over 16 amino acids. The CDR3 bases are TGTGCCAGCAGACGACAGGGCTACTACTCCTACAATGAGCAGTTCTTC. This encodes CASRRQGYYSYNEQFF.

V usage is TRBV11-2 and J usage is TRBJ2-3; 11 positions agree with TRBD2. With 8 bases clipped from V and 6 bases from J, the junction kept 7 bases outside the gene matches. Germline values: CDR1 SGHAT, CDR2 FQNNGV. CDR3 length equals 14 residues. CDR3 protein: CASRRLAGRDTQYF. CDR3 sequence (DNA): TGTGCCAGCCGCCGACTAGCGGGAAGGGATACGCAGTATTTT.

Details on this clone: Other DNA sequences in the same sample also yield this CDR3. This chain uses TRBV5-1 with TRBJ2-7; D is unclear. The CDR3 spans 13 residues. CDR1 is SGHRS and CDR2 is YFSETQ in the germline V gene. Trimming removed 0 bases at V and 4 bases at J, with 8 bases between. The CDR3 protein is CASSLDPAYEQYF. The CDR3 region has the DNA TGCGCCAGCAGCTTGGATCCAGCGTACGAGCAGTACTTC.

This clone showed up just a few times. The chain links TRBV13 to TRBJ1-3; D gene unclear. CDR3 length: 17 residues. The V gene lost 5 bases and the J gene lost 0 bases, with 17 bases spanning the gap. Germline-derived CDR1 and CDR2 are PRHDT and FYEKMQ (reference sequence). As DNA, the CDR3 is TGTGCCAGCAGCGGACGGTCAGAGATCGGCTCTGGAAACACCATATATTTT. This translates into CASSGRSEIGSGNTIYF.

This clone was found a few times. The J gene is TRBJ2-7, the V gene TRBV19; weak D call: TRBD1 (6 bases). This CDR3 comprises 16 residues. Germline V gives CDR1 LNHDA, CDR2 SQIVND (reference sequence). Trimming stripped 5 bases from V and 0 bases from J, with 17 bases between. The CDR3 nucleotides are TGTGCCAGTAGTTCCTGGACAGCTTCTTCCTCCTACGAGCAGTACTTC. This codes for CASSSWTASSSYEQYF.

About this clone itself: The same CDR3 is also encoded by other DNA sequences in this sample. The chain combines TRBV15 with TRBJ2-7; D might be TRBD2 (5 bases). The CDR3 has 14 residues. Trimming stripped 0 bases from V and 1 base from J, with 7 bases between. Per germline, CDR1 LNHNV and CDR2 YYDKDF (reference sequence). This chain's CDR3 is CATSREGGSYEQYF. The DNA for the CDR3 is TGTGCCACCAGCAGAGAAGGCGGGTCCTACGAGCAGTACTTC.

J is TRBJ2-6 and V is TRBV5-1; 11 nucleotides match TRBD2. CDR1 is SGHRS, CDR2 YFSETQ, per germline. The CDR3 is 19 residues long. V lost 4 bases, J lost 4 bases, and 13 bases stayed unmatched. CDR3 sequence (DNA): TGCGCCAGCAGCCAGAACCTTCTAGCGGGAGGATCCGGGGCCAACGTCCTGACTTTC. This encodes CASSQNLLAGGSGANVLTF.